Sequencing of this T cell receptor beta chain was carried out in a study of OX40 agonist ivuxolimab in advanced cancers. Study summary: A mean age of roughly 66 years, range about 20 to 79, was recorded, and approximately 80% were male. Partial responses occurred in three patients (one hepatocellular carcinoma, two cutaneous melanoma). Regarding the study as a whole: The average count of expanded clones was higher among CD8+ T cells than among CD4+. The CD4+ and CD8+ T cells in the blood had expanded clonally by week 6 at 0.1 to 3.0 mg/kg.

CDR3 length: 18 residues. Germline CDR1 reads SGDLS; CDR2 reads YYNGEE. V dropped 0 bases and J dropped 7 bases, with 23 bases sitting between them. The method was immunoSEQ multiplex PCR; TCRdb's version includes in-frame clones alone and lacks a portion of them. The sample records about 33,000 clones, 74% being singletons. Comments on this clone: Its matching antigen is unknown.

The sequence came from an adult with an advanced solid tumor such as melanoma, head and neck, liver or kidney cancer. The chain combines TRBV9 with TRBJ1-3; D might be TRBD1 (6 bases). The material sequenced was CD4+ or CD8+ T cells sorted from blood, taken in a trial of the OX40 agonist ivuxolimab. The CDR3 loop reads CASSVGGMGATSGNTIYF. As DNA, the CDR3 is TGTGCCAGCAGCGTAGGTGGAATGGGGGCCACAAGTGGGAACACCATATATTTT.